The 28 T cell receptor beta chains below come from one sample, sequenced in a study of CD8+ T cells in alopecia areata. The treatment: oral pan-JAK inhibitor, 5-10 mg twice daily. TCR sequencing used cDNA made by reverse transcription of extracted RNA. This table comes from immunoSEQ multiplex PCR, and its TCRdb copy is limited to in-frame clones, with some not included. The profile shows about 150,000 clones, 54% of them singletons. Sequencing used CD8+ T cells sorted from blood, obtained at week 4, from a patient treated with tofacitinib. These receptors were taken from a human donor with alopecia areata.

V and J are TRBV30 and TRBJ1-1, with D unclear. The CDR3 has 11 amino acids. CDR1 GTSNPN and CDR2 SVGIG come from the germline V gene (reference sequence). V was trimmed by 7 bases and J by 0 bases, leaving 6 bases between them. The CDR3 sequence is CASELNTEAFF. In DNA, the CDR3 is TGTGCCTCTGAACTGAACACTGAAGCTTTCTTT.

J is TRBJ2-5 and V is TRBV29-1, with D possibly TRBD1 on 5 matching bases. Germline lookup yields CDR1 SQVTM and CDR2 ANQGSEA. The CDR3 contains 13 residues. The V and J ends lost 5 bases and 3 bases respectively, with 13 bases between them. CDR3 coding DNA: TGCAGCGTTCGTGACTGGACAAAAGAGACCCAGTACTTC. Translating gives CSVRDWTKETQYF.

V and J are TRBV5-6 and TRBJ1-1, with a tentative D call TRBD1 (5 bases). The V end was cut by 4 bases, the J end by 3 bases, with 13 bases between. The CDR3 contains 14 residues. Germline V gives CDR1 SGHDT, CDR2 YYEEEE. The CDR3 DNA reads as TGTGCCAGCAGCGGAGACAGTGCGGACACTGAAGCTTTCTTT. Its translation is CASSGDSADTEAFF.

This rearrangement joins TRBV5-5 to TRBJ2-5, with D perhaps matching TRBD1 or TRBD2 (7 bases each). The CDR3 is made up of 18 amino acids. The germline V and J ends were trimmed by 6 bases and 6 bases, with 30 bases remaining between them. Germline-derived CDR1 and CDR2 are SGHKS and YYEKEE (reference sequence). CDR3 residues: CASNDRPGGQGGIKTQYF. The CDR3 DNA sequence: TGTGCCAGCAACGACAGACCCGGTGGCCAGGGGGGGATAAAGACCCAGTACTTC.

For the CDR3, the DNA is TGCGCCAGCAGCCAACGACAGGGCCTTTCCTACGAGCAGTACTTC. It yields the protein CASSQRQGLSYEQYF. The chain carries TRBV4-1 and TRBJ2-7; TRBD1 matches 7 bases. This CDR3 spans 15 amino acids. Germline lookup yields CDR1 MGHRA and CDR2 YSYEKL. With V trimmed by 2 bases and J by 1 base, 5 bases remained unmatched.

This chain uses TRBV4-1 with TRBJ2-7; 11 bases are a match to TRBD1. This CDR3 is built from 15 residues. The ends lost 3 bases at V and 1 base at J; junction bases unmatched: 2. Germline V gene data show CDR1 as MGHRA and CDR2 as YSYEKL. The DNA for the CDR3 is TGCGCCAGCAGCCATGGACAGGGGGCATCCTACGAGCAGTACTTC. Amino acid sequence: CASSHGQGASYEQYF.

In its sample, this clone was seen a few times. V and J are TRBV5-4 and TRBJ2-7; TRBD2 might be the D (5 bases). V lost 1 base and J lost 2, with 7 bases in between. The CDR3 length is 13 residues. In germline, CDR1 is SGHNT, CDR2 YYREEE (reference sequence). CDR3: CASSLYGTYEQYF. CDR3 DNA: TGTGCCAGCAGCTTGTACGGGACCTACGAGCAGTACTTC.

This rearrangement joins TRBV29-1 to TRBJ2-5; unclear D gene. The CDR3 length is 12 residues. CDR1 and CDR2 (germline): SQVTM, ANQGSEA. V lost 3 bases, J lost 4 bases, and 9 bases lay in between. CDR3 residues: CSVDTSIETQYF. The CDR3 DNA follows: TGCAGCGTTGACACGAGCATAGAGACCCAGTACTTC.

This chain connects TRBV27 to TRBJ2-7; D gene uncertain. Germline CDR1 and CDR2: MNHEY and SMNVEV (reference sequence). V dropped 3 bases and J dropped 5 bases, with 14 bases sitting between them. The CDR3 runs to 14 residues. The CDR3, as DNA: TGTGCCAGCAGTTTCAGGCAGGCGGCACACGAGCAGTACTTC. Translated: CASSFRQAAHEQYF.

The chain has TRBV27 and TRBJ1-2; D is ambiguous. Germline V CDR1 and CDR2: MNHEY, SMNVEV (reference sequence). With 5 bases removed from V and 8 bases from J, the gap between germline ends came to 9 bases. The CDR3 has 11 residues. The CDR3 DNA reads as TGTGCCAGCAGTGGAGGCACAGGCTACACCTTC. Its protein product is CASSGGTGYTF.

The chain has TRBV5-1 and TRBJ2-4; possibly TRBD2 for D (5 bases). V gave up 5 bases and J gave up 3 bases, with 15 bases separating them. Germline CDR1 is SGHRS and CDR2 is YFSETQ. CDR3 length equals 15 residues. This chain's CDR3 is CASRPGYSGKNIQYF. DNA of the CDR3: TGCGCCAGCAGACCGGGGTACAGTGGCAAAAACATTCAGTACTTC.

The chain uses TRBV5-1 and TRBJ2-2; D ambiguous. This CDR3 comprises 13 residues. Germline CDR1 is SGHRS and CDR2 is YFSETQ. V lost 6 bases to trimming and J lost 1 base, with 7 bases between them. Here the CDR3 DNA reads TGCGCCAGCACCTACGGGAACACCGGGGAGCTGTTTTTT. Amino acid sequence: CASTYGNTGELFF.

This sequence joins TRBV4-3 and TRBJ2-5; D is perhaps TRBD1 or TRBD2 (5 bases each). Looked up from germline, CDR1 is LGHNA and CDR2 is YSLEER. V lost 0 bases and J 7 bases, leaving 15 bases between the germline ends. This CDR3 spans 15 amino acids. CDR3 region: CASSQDLGGGWTQYF. In DNA, the CDR3 is TGCGCCAGCAGCCAAGATCTTGGGGGTGGCTGGACCCAGTACTTC.

The chain employs TRBV2 and TRBJ1-6, with 9 bases identical to TRBD1. V dropped 6 bases and J dropped 10; count of bases not matched to a gene: 10. Germline V CDR1 and CDR2: SNHLY, FYNNEI. CDR3 size: 15 residues. CDR3 bases: TGTGCCAGCAGAGATTGGACAGGGGAAGGGTCACCCCTCCACTTT. This sequence encodes CASRDWTGEGSPLHF.

The rearrangement uses TRBV9 and TRBJ1-1, with 7 bases fitting TRBD1. CDR1 is SGDLS and CDR2 is YYNGEE in the germline V gene. This CDR3 is 14 amino acids long. Losses at the gene ends were 4 bases for V and 4 bases for J; bases not matched to a gene: 7. CDR3 loop: CASSPQGGGTEAFF. The CDR3, as DNA: TGTGCCAGCAGCCCCCAGGGGGGGGGCACTGAAGCTTTCTTT.

This CDR3 reads CSVGGLPGGQETQYF. In nucleotides, the CDR3 is TGCAGCGTTGGGGGACTCCCGGGAGGGCAAGAGACCCAGTACTTC. The chain combines TRBV29-1 with TRBJ2-5, with 8 bases identical to TRBD2. V was pared by 4 bases and J by 2 bases, with 9 bases of the junction left unmatched. The CDR3 has 15 amino acids. CDR1 is SQVTM, CDR2 ANQGSEA, per germline.

The chain is built from TRBV25-1 and TRBJ1-1, with D possibly matching TRBD1 (5 bases). This CDR3 contains 14 residues. Between the trimmed V and J ends, which lost 2 bases and 0 bases, there was a span of 7 bases. Germline V CDR1 and CDR2: MGHDK, SYGVNS. Here the CDR3 reads CASSEQGMNTEAFF. The CDR3 nucleotides read TGTGCCAGCAGTGAACAGGGAATGAACACTGAAGCTTTCTTT.

This clone was seen a handful of times. The chain is built from TRBV29-1 and TRBJ2-1; D gene unclear. This CDR3 region has 10 residues. V was shortened by 7 bases and J by 3 bases, with 4 bases between the two germline ends. Germline-derived CDR1 and CDR2 are SQVTM and ANQGSEA. The CDR3 is CSGFYNEQFF. CDR3 DNA: TGCAGCGGATTCTACAATGAGCAGTTCTTC.

Comment on this clone: Other DNA sequences in the same sample also yield this CDR3. The chain uses TRBV9 and TRBJ2-7; TRBD1 is a possible D gene (5 bases). Germline CDR1 reads SGDLS; CDR2 reads YYNGEE. This CDR3 is built from 13 residues. V gave up 0 bases and J gave up 3 bases, with 7 bases separating them. As DNA, the CDR3 is TGTGCCAGCAGCGTAGGGGGCAGCTACGAGCAGTACTTC. Its protein product is CASSVGGSYEQYF.

This clone was counted only a few times. The gene calls are TRBV29-1 and TRBJ1-2; no definite D call. The V end was cut by 3 bases, the J end by 3 bases, with 5 bases between. Germline loops: CDR1 SQVTM, CDR2 ANQGSEA. This CDR3 has 11 residues. DNA for the CDR3: TGCAGCGTTGACCTGGACTATGGCTACACCTTC. This gives the protein CSVDLDYGYTF. Supplemented by reference TRBV29-1 and TRBJ1-2, the full variable domain reads SAVISQKPSRDICQRGTSLTIQCQVDSQVTMMFWYRQQPGQSLTLIATANQGSEATYESGFVIDKFPISRPNLTFSTLTVSNMSPEDSSIYLCSVDLDYGYTFGSGTRLTVV.

The chain links TRBV25-1 to TRBJ1-5; the match to TRBD1 covers 10 bases. The V and J ends lost 4 bases and 7 bases, in that order; junction bases with no gene match: 4. Germline V gives CDR1 MGHDK, CDR2 SYGVNS. This CDR3 is 14 amino acids long. CDR3 in amino acids: CASSGQGAWQPQHF. CDR3 DNA sequence: TGTGCCAGCAGTGGACAGGGGGCATGGCAGCCCCAGCATTTT.

The rearrangement uses TRBV30 and TRBJ2-5; D remains ambiguous. The J call is uncertain, as TRBJ2-7 better fits the DNA end. Germline assignment: CDR1 GTSNPN and CDR2 SVGIG (reference sequence). This CDR3 is 12 amino acids long. CDR3 amino acids: CAWSMTSYEQYF. DNA for the CDR3: TGTGCCTGGAGTATGACTTCCTACGAGCAGTACTTC.

The CDR3 region has the DNA TGTGCCAGCAGTCCCTACACGGAAAATCAGCCCCAGCATTTT. Translating gives CASSPYTENQPQHF. The chain joins TRBV27 to TRBJ1-5; D is undetermined. CDR3 size: 14 residues. Trimming took 5 bases from V and 4 from J, leaving 12 bases between them. Germline lookup yields CDR1 MNHEY and CDR2 SMNVEV (reference sequence).

To note about this clone: This same CDR3 is encoded by further DNA sequences in the sample. The chain recombines TRBV6-5 with TRBJ1-2, with D possibly matching TRBD1 (6 bases). The length of the CDR3 is 13 residues. CDR1 is MNHEY and CDR2 is SVGAGI in the germline V gene. V was clipped by 2 bases and J by 4 bases, with 8 bases between them. In DNA form, the CDR3 reads TGTGCCAGCAGTTACGAGGGGGGCTATGGCTACACCTTC. Translated, it gives CASSYEGGYGYTF.

The chain uses TRBV2 and TRBJ2-1, with 12 bases matching TRBD2. V shed 8 bases and J 4 bases; nucleotides not matched to a gene: 3. The germline V gene encodes CDR1 SNHLY and CDR2 FYNNEI. The CDR3 is made up of 14 amino acids. The CDR3 sequence is CASLGTSGYNEQFF. The CDR3 nucleotides read TGTGCCAGCCTCGGGACTAGCGGGTACAATGAGCAGTTCTTC.

The rearrangement uses TRBV2 and TRBJ2-1; 8 bases line up with TRBD2. CDR3 length: 17 amino acids. The germline V gene has CDR1 SNHLY and CDR2 FYNNEI. Germline trimming cut 5 bases from V and 2 bases from J; bases unmatched to any gene: 11. The CDR3 sequence: CASSPGGRGAAYNEQFF. CDR3 in DNA: TGTGCCAGCAGTCCCGGCGGGCGGGGGGCTGCCTACAATGAGCAGTTCTTC.

This chain links TRBV21-1 with TRBJ2-7; the DNA was not used to check the table's D call, TRBD1. TRBV21-1 is reported as a pseudogene. This CDR3 is built from 15 residues. CDR3 in amino acids: CASSSRGQLHYEQYF. The CDR3 nucleotides read TGTGCCAGCAGTTCCAGGGGGCAGTTACACTACGAGCAGTACTTC.

This clone showed up just a few times. The V and J genes are TRBV27 and TRBJ2-7; D perhaps matches TRBD1 (6 bases). Germline-derived CDR1 and CDR2 are MNHEY and SMNVEV (reference sequence). This CDR3 comprises 15 residues. Trimming cost V 3 bases and J 0 bases, with 12 bases left between them. CDR3 bases: TGTGCCAGCAGTTTCGCGGACAGTTTCTCCTACGAGCAGTACTTC. It yields the protein CASSFADSFSYEQYF.